The rows below give T cell receptor beta chains drawn from one sample of a study of vaccination and CD4 T cells after COVID-19. MiXCR, applied by TCRdb to the PCR reads, yields one record per CDR3 protein. The data show about 8,900 distinct CDR3 sequences, 55% to 75% seen once. For these TCRs, the target antigens are not known. The material sequenced was CD4+ T cells from blood, cultured in vitro. The receptor source for this set is a human donor who had recovered from COVID-19. The conserved cysteine and the conserved F or W are not part of the CDR3 here.

v_gene: TRBV3-1
CDR3aa: ASSATLNQPQH

v_gene: TRBV12-3/TRBV12-4
CDR3aa: ASSFGAMNTEAF

v_gene: TRBV6-1
CDR3aa: ASSEYVTANSPLH

v_gene: TRBV6-2/TRBV6-3
CDR3aa: ATGTTGELF

v_gene: TRBV7-2
CDR3aa: ASSWGTSADTQY

v_gene: TRBV10-2
CDR3aa: ASSESGGALNTEAF

v_gene: TRBV7-8
CDR3aa: ASSLEDSTALYGYT

v_gene: TRBV20-1
CDR3aa: SARVGGQGDNEQY

v_gene: TRBV19
CDR3aa: ASSPQNDGVSTNGYT

v_gene: TRBV5-1
CDR3aa: ASSLGEEDEAF

v_gene: TRBV6-1
CDR3aa: ASKGQGVSYEQY

v_gene: TRBV15
CDR3aa: ATSRFGQGSNQPQH

v_gene: TRBV5-4
CDR3aa: ASSWPEGANTGELF

v_gene: TRBV24-1
CDR3aa: ATSDPGLAGTDTQY

v_gene: TRBV19
CDR3aa: ASSMGRPADTQY

v_gene: TRBV20-1
CDR3aa: SARARDRAHEKLF

v_gene: TRBV5-4
CDR3aa: ASSLQGARTEAF

v_gene: TRBV20-1
CDR3aa: SAMLQGISYNSPLH

v_gene: TRBV6-5
CDR3aa: ASSSGTGDYSYT

v_gene: TRBV12-3/TRBV12-4
CDR3aa: ASSPRQGWTEAF

v_gene: TRBV10-1
CDR3aa: ASSDWNQPQH

v_gene: TRBV2
CDR3aa: ASSDGGMNTEAF

v_gene: TRBV28
CDR3aa: ASTIQGAPVGYT

v_gene: TRBV5-6
CDR3aa: ASSRTAGTEIYGYT

v_gene: TRBV5-4
CDR3aa: ASSSYGQSSGTYEQY

v_gene: TRBV20-1
CDR3aa: SARVSGPDTQY

v_gene: TRBV9
CDR3aa: ASSPQTGDGLETQY

v_gene: TRBV7-8
CDR3aa: ASSLGGRREGTDTQY